This T cell receptor (beta chain) is from a study of T cell responses to AZD1222 COVID-19 vaccine. Concerning this clone: What it binds is not known.

Profiled with immunoSEQ multiplex PCR; TCRdb holds only in-frame clones, not every one. This table has about 180,000 clones, about nine tenths appearing once. Both about-4-week and about-12-week second-dose recipients were combined. From germline, CDR1 is SGHRS and CDR2 YFSETQ. Deletions cut 4 bases from V and 6 bases from J, with 13 bases between. The CDR3 runs to 13 residues. Study results and caveats: None of the repertoires were sampled until the peak T cell response had passed. Only 5 to 7 individuals given AZD1222 were seropositive at baseline. Most donors were white British, females outnumbered males, and clonal diversity was possibly underestimated.

The receptor comes from an adult who received the AZD1222 COVID-19 vaccine. Sequencing was performed on peripheral blood, taken 28 days after the second AZD1222 dose. This chain joins TRBV5-1 and TRBJ1-2; D possibly corresponds to TRBD1 (6 bases). This CDR3 is CASSRGARDGYTF. The CDR3 DNA follows: TGCGCCAGCAGCCGGGGGGCTCGGGATGGCTACACCTTC.